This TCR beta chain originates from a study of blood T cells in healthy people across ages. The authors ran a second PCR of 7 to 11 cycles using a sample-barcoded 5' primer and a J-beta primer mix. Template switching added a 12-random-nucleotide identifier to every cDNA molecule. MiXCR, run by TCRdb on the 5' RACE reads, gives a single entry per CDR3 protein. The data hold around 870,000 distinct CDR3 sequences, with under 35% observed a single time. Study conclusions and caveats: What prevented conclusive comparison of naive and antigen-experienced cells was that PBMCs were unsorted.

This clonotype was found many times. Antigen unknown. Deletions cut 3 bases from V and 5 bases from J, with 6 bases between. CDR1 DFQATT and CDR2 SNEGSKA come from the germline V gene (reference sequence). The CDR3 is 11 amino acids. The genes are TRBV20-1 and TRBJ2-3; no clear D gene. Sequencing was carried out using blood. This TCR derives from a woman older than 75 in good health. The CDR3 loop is CSASPLDTQYF. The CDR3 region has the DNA TGCAGTGCTAGCCCGTTAGATACGCAGTATTTT.